Only a few counts were recorded for the clone carrying this T cell receptor beta chain. Its antigen is unknown. Using MiXCR, TCRdb reanalyzed the PCR reads. The sample carries about 34,000 clones, about a third recorded once. This sample stems from a study of metastatic and nonmetastatic thyroid tumors. Study in general: A comparison of repertoires was made across blood and tumor or nodule tissue from malignant and benign thyroid patients.

Study-level results: In both blood and tumor samples, TCR beta diversity was reported significantly higher for malignant than benign nodules.

Ahead of thyroid surgery, no patient had received treatment of any kind. This TCR came from a female donor with papillary thyroid cancer or a benign thyroid nodule (not recorded which). Some clones in this sample may be carry-over from other donors' samples. Material: tumor tissue.

The CDR3 protein is CASSLSSRVDYGYTF. The CDR3 nucleotides read TGTGCCAGCAGTTTATCAAGTCGAGTAGACTATGGCTACACCTTC. This chain links TRBV28 with TRBJ1-2; D gene ambiguous. The CDR3 contains 15 residues. V was pared by 1 base and J by 3 bases, with 12 bases between. Germline CDR1 is MDHEN and CDR2 is SYDVKM.